This TCR beta chain was retrieved from a study of cytomegalovirus exposure and HLA in healthy donors. Study overall: The study placed roughly four fifths of its 398 genotyped donors in the Caucasian-associated ancestry cluster. Findings and limits, study-wide: Common viral pathogens (according to a later analysis) appeared linked to several of the most significant clusters.

Germline CDR1 reads MDHEN; CDR2 reads SYDVKM. The CDR3 length is 15 residues. Trimming left V 5 bases short and J 6 bases short, with 20 bases between. The PCR contained 60 Vbeta and 13 Jbeta primers. Profiling relied on immunoSEQ multiplex PCR, and the TCRdb table lists in-frame clones only, not all of them. Recorded for this sample: around 100,000 clones. On this clone: Its antigen is unknown.

The TCR comes from a man aged 40-50 years in good health and CMV-seropositive. Sequencing used PBMCs. The V and J genes are TRBV28 and TRBJ2-7, with D perhaps matching TRBD2 (6 bases). The CDR3 is CASSPPEAGKGEQYF. In DNA form, the CDR3 reads TGTGCCAGCAGTCCGCCCGAGGCGGGGAAGGGCGAGCAGTACTTC.